Below are 7 T cell receptor beta chains sequenced from a single sample in a study of T cells in Graves' hyperthyroidism and ophthalmopathy. The source material, RNA transcripts, was used to amplify TCR beta CDR3 regions. HTBI primers drove first-round RT-PCR of the TCR CDR3. Each CDR3 protein is one row after TCRdb ran MiXCR on the multiplex PCR reads. The data show about 560,000 distinct CDR3 sequences, with 16% seen just once and roughly 18% held by the top ten. Sequenced material: blood. All receptors come from a woman younger than 30 with Graves' hyperthyroidism.

The J gene is TRBJ2-1, the V gene TRBV5-1, with D perhaps being TRBD1 or TRBD2 (5 bases each). V was clipped by 1 base and J by 4 bases, with 18 bases between them. Per germline, CDR1 SGHRS and CDR2 YFSETQ. This CDR3 contains 17 residues. The CDR3 DNA sequence: TGCGCCAGCAGCTTGTTCCCGGGGACCCCCGCTTACAATGAGCAGTTCTTC. The encoded protein is CASSLFPGTPAYNEQFF.

This chain links TRBV27 with TRBJ1-2, with D possibly TRBD1 on 5 matching bases. Germline V CDR1 and CDR2: MNHEY, SMNVEV (reference sequence). This CDR3 has 13 residues. V was trimmed by 1 base and J by 6 bases, leaving 9 bases between them. The CDR3 DNA reads TGTGCCAGCAGTTTATTCCGGGACGATGGCTACACCTTC. The encoded protein is CASSLFRDDGYTF.

This clonotype was seen more than once but under ten times. The rearrangement joins TRBV11-1 to TRBJ2-1; D is unclear. Trimming stripped 7 bases from V and 5 bases from J, with 15 bases between. Germline V gene lookup returns CDR1 SGHAT and CDR2 FQDESV (reference sequence). This CDR3 has 14 amino acids. The CDR3 sequence is CASTVRTVDNEQFF. CDR3 DNA sequence: TGTGCCAGCACCGTTAGAACGGTGGACAATGAGCAGTTCTTC.

This clonotype showed up many times. In DNA, the CDR3 is TGTGCCAGCATCCGTCCAGGGGACAACTATGGCTACACCTTC. This codes for CASIRPGDNYGYTF. This sequence joins TRBV2 and TRBJ1-2; tentatively, D is TRBD1 (6 bases). This CDR3 comprises 14 residues. Trimming stripped 7 bases from V and 2 bases from J, with 14 bases between. CDR1 is SNHLY and CDR2 is FYNNEI in the germline V gene.

This rearrangement joins TRBV10-3 to TRBJ2-1, with a possible D match to TRBD2 (5 bases). The germline V and J ends were trimmed by 3 bases and 5 bases, with 17 bases remaining between them. The germline V gene has CDR1 ENHRY and CDR2 SYGVKD. CDR3 size: 16 residues. The DNA of the CDR3 is TGTGCCATCAGTGAATCGACTACCCGGGGTAACAATGAGCAGTTCTTC. It codes for CAISESTTRGNNEQFF.

This clonotype came up a few times. The chain links TRBV6-1 to TRBJ1-1, with TRBD1 matching 8 bases. Germline V lookup: CDR1 MNHNS, CDR2 SASEGT. This CDR3 has 21 residues. V shed 5 bases and J 2 bases; nucleotides not matched to a gene: 25. CDR3 sequence (DNA): TGTGCCAGCAGTCCTCGAAGGATTTGGAGCGGGCAGGGGGCAGGTAACACTGAAGCTTTCTTT. It specifies CASSPRRIWSGQGAGNTEAFF.

This clonotype was observed at least ten times. V usage is TRBV4-2 and J usage is TRBJ2-6, with D possibly matching TRBD2 (5 bases). Germline assignment: CDR1 LGHNA and CDR2 YNFKEQ. The V end was cut by 1 base, the J end by 1 base, with 8 bases between. This CDR3 contains 16 residues. CDR3 coding DNA: TGTGCCAGCAGCCAAGCCTCGGGGTCTGGGGCCAACGTCCTGACTTTC. Amino acid sequence: CASSQASGSGANVLTF.